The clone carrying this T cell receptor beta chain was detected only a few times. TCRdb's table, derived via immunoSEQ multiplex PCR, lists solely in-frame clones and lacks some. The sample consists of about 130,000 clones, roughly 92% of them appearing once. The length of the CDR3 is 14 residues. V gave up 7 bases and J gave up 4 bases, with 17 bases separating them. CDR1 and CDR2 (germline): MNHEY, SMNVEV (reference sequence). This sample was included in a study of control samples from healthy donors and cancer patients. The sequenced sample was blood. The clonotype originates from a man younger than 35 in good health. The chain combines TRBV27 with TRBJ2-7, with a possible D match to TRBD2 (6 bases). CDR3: CASTTRAGWYEQYF. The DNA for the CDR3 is TGTGCCAGCACCACGCGTGCGGGGTGGTACGAGCAGTACTTC.